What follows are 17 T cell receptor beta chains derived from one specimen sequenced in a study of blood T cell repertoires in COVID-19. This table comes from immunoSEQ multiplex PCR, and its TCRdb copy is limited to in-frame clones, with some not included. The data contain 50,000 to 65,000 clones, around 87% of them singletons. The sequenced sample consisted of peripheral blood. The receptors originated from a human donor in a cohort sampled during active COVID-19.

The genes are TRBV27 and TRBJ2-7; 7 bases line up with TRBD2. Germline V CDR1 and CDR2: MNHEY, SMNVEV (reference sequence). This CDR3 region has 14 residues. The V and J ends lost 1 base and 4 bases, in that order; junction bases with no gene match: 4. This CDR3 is CASSLLEGGYEQYF. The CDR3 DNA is TGTGCCAGCAGTTTATTGGAGGGAGGGTACGAGCAGTACTTC.

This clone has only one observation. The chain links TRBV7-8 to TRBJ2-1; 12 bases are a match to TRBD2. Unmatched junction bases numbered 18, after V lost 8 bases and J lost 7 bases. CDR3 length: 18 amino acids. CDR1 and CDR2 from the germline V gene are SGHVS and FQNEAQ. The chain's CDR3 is CASYLGGLAGGPRNEQFF. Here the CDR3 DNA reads TGTGCCAGCTATCTAGGGGGGCTAGCGGGAGGGCCGAGGAATGAGCAGTTCTTC.

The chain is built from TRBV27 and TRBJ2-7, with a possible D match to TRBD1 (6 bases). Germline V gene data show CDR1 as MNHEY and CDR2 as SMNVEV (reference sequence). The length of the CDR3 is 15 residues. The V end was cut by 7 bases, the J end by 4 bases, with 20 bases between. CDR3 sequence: CASMVLPQGGYEQYF. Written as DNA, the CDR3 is TGTGCCAGCATGGTCCTCCCACAGGGCGGATACGAGCAGTACTTC.

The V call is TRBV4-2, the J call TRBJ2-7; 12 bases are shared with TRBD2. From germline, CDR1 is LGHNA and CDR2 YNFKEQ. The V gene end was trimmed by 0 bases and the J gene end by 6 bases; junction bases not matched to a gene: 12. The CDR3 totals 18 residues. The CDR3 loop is CASSQDPRMTSGRAEQYF. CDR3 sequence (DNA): TGTGCCAGCAGCCAAGATCCCAGGATGACTAGCGGGAGAGCCGAGCAGTACTTC.

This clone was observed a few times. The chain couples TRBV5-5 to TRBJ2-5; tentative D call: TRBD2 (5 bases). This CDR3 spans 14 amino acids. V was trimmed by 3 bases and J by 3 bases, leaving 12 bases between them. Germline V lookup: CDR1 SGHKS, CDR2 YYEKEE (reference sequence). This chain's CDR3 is CASSSYSGKETQYF. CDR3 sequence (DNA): TGTGCCAGCAGCTCGTACTCGGGAAAAGAGACCCAGTACTTC.

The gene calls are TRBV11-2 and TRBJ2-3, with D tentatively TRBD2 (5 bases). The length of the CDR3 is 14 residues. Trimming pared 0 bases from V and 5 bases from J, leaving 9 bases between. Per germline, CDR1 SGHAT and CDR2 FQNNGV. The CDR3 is CASSLEARGDTQYF. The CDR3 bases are TGTGCCAGCAGCTTAGAGGCACGGGGAGATACGCAGTATTTT.

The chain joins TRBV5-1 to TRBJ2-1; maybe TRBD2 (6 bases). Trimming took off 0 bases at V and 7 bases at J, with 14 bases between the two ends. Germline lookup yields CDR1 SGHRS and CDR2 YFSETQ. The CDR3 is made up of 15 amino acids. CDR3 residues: CASSLATGDVNEQFF. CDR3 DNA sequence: TGCGCCAGCAGCTTGGCAACGGGAGACGTAAATGAGCAGTTCTTC.

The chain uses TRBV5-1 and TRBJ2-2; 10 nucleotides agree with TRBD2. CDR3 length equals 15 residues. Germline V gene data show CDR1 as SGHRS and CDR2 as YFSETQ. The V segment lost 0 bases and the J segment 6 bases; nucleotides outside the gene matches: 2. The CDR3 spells CASSLVLAGAGELFF. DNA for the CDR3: TGCGCCAGCAGCTTGGTTCTAGCGGGAGCCGGGGAGCTGTTTTTT.

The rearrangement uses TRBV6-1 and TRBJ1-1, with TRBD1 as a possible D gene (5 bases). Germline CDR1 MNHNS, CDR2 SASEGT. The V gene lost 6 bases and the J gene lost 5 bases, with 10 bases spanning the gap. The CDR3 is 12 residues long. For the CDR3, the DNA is TGTGCCAGCAGCCAACAGGAGACTGAAGCTTTCTTT. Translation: CASSQQETEAFF.

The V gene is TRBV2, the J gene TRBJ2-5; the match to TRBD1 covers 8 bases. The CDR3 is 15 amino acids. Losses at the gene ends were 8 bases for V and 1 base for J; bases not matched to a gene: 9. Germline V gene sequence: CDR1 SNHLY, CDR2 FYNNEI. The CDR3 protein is CASLSQGASQETQYF. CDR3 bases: TGTGCCAGCCTTTCTCAGGGGGCCTCCCAAGAGACCCAGTACTTC.

The CDR3, as DNA: TGTGCCAGCAGTTCCCAGGGGGTCAATCAGCCCCAGCATTTT. It specifies CASSSQGVNQPQHF. The V call is TRBV28, the J call TRBJ1-5; 7 bases agree with TRBD1. With 4 bases clipped from V and 3 bases from J, the junction kept 3 bases outside the gene matches. Germline V gives CDR1 MDHEN, CDR2 SYDVKM. This CDR3 comprises 14 residues.

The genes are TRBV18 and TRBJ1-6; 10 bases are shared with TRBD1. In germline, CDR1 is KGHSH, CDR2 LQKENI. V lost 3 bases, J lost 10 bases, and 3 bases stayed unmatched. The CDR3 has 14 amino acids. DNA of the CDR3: TGTGCCAGCTCACCCGGGACAGGGGACTCACCCCTCCACTTT. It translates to CASSPGTGDSPLHF.

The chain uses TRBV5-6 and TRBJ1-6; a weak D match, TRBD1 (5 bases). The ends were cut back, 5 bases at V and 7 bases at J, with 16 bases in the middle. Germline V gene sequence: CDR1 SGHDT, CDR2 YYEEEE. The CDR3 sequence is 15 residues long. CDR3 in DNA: TGTGCCAGCAGGGTTGGTTCCCAGGGAAATTCACCCCTCCACTTT. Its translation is CASRVGSQGNSPLHF. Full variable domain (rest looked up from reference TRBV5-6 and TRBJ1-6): DAGVTQSPTHLIKTRGQQVTLRCSPKSGHDTVSWYQQALGQGPQFIFQYYEEEERQRGNFPDRFSGHQFPNYSSELNVNALLLGDSALYLCASRVGSQGNSPLHFGNGTRLTVT.

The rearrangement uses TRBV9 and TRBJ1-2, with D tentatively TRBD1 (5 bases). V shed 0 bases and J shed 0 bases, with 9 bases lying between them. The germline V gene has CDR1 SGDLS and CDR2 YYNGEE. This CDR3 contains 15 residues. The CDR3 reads CASSVVTDANYGYTF. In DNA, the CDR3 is TGTGCCAGCAGCGTAGTGACAGACGCTAACTATGGCTACACCTTC.

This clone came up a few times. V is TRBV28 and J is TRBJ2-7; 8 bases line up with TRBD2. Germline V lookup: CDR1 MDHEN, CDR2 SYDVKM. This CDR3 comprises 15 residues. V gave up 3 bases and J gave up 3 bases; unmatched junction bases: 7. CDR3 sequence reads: CASSFGGRRRYEQYF. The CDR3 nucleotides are TGTGCCAGCAGTTTTGGCGGGAGGAGGCGCTACGAGCAGTACTTC.

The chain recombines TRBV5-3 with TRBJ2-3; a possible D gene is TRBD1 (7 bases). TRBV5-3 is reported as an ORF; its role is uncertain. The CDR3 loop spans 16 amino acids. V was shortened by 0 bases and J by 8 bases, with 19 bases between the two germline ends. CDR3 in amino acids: CARSLGIRYRGGTQYF. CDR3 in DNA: TGTGCCAGAAGCTTGGGCATCCGGTACAGGGGAGGTACGCAGTATTTT.

The CDR3 reads CASSYKVGGDYEQYF. The DNA for the CDR3 is TGTGCCAGCAGTTACAAGGTCGGCGGGGATTACGAGCAGTACTTC. This rearrangement joins TRBV6-6 to TRBJ2-7; possibly TRBD2 for D (6 bases). Germline assignment: CDR1 MNHNY and CDR2 SVGAGI (reference sequence). The V gene lost 2 bases and the J gene lost 4 bases, with 15 bases spanning the gap. The CDR3 covers 15 residues.